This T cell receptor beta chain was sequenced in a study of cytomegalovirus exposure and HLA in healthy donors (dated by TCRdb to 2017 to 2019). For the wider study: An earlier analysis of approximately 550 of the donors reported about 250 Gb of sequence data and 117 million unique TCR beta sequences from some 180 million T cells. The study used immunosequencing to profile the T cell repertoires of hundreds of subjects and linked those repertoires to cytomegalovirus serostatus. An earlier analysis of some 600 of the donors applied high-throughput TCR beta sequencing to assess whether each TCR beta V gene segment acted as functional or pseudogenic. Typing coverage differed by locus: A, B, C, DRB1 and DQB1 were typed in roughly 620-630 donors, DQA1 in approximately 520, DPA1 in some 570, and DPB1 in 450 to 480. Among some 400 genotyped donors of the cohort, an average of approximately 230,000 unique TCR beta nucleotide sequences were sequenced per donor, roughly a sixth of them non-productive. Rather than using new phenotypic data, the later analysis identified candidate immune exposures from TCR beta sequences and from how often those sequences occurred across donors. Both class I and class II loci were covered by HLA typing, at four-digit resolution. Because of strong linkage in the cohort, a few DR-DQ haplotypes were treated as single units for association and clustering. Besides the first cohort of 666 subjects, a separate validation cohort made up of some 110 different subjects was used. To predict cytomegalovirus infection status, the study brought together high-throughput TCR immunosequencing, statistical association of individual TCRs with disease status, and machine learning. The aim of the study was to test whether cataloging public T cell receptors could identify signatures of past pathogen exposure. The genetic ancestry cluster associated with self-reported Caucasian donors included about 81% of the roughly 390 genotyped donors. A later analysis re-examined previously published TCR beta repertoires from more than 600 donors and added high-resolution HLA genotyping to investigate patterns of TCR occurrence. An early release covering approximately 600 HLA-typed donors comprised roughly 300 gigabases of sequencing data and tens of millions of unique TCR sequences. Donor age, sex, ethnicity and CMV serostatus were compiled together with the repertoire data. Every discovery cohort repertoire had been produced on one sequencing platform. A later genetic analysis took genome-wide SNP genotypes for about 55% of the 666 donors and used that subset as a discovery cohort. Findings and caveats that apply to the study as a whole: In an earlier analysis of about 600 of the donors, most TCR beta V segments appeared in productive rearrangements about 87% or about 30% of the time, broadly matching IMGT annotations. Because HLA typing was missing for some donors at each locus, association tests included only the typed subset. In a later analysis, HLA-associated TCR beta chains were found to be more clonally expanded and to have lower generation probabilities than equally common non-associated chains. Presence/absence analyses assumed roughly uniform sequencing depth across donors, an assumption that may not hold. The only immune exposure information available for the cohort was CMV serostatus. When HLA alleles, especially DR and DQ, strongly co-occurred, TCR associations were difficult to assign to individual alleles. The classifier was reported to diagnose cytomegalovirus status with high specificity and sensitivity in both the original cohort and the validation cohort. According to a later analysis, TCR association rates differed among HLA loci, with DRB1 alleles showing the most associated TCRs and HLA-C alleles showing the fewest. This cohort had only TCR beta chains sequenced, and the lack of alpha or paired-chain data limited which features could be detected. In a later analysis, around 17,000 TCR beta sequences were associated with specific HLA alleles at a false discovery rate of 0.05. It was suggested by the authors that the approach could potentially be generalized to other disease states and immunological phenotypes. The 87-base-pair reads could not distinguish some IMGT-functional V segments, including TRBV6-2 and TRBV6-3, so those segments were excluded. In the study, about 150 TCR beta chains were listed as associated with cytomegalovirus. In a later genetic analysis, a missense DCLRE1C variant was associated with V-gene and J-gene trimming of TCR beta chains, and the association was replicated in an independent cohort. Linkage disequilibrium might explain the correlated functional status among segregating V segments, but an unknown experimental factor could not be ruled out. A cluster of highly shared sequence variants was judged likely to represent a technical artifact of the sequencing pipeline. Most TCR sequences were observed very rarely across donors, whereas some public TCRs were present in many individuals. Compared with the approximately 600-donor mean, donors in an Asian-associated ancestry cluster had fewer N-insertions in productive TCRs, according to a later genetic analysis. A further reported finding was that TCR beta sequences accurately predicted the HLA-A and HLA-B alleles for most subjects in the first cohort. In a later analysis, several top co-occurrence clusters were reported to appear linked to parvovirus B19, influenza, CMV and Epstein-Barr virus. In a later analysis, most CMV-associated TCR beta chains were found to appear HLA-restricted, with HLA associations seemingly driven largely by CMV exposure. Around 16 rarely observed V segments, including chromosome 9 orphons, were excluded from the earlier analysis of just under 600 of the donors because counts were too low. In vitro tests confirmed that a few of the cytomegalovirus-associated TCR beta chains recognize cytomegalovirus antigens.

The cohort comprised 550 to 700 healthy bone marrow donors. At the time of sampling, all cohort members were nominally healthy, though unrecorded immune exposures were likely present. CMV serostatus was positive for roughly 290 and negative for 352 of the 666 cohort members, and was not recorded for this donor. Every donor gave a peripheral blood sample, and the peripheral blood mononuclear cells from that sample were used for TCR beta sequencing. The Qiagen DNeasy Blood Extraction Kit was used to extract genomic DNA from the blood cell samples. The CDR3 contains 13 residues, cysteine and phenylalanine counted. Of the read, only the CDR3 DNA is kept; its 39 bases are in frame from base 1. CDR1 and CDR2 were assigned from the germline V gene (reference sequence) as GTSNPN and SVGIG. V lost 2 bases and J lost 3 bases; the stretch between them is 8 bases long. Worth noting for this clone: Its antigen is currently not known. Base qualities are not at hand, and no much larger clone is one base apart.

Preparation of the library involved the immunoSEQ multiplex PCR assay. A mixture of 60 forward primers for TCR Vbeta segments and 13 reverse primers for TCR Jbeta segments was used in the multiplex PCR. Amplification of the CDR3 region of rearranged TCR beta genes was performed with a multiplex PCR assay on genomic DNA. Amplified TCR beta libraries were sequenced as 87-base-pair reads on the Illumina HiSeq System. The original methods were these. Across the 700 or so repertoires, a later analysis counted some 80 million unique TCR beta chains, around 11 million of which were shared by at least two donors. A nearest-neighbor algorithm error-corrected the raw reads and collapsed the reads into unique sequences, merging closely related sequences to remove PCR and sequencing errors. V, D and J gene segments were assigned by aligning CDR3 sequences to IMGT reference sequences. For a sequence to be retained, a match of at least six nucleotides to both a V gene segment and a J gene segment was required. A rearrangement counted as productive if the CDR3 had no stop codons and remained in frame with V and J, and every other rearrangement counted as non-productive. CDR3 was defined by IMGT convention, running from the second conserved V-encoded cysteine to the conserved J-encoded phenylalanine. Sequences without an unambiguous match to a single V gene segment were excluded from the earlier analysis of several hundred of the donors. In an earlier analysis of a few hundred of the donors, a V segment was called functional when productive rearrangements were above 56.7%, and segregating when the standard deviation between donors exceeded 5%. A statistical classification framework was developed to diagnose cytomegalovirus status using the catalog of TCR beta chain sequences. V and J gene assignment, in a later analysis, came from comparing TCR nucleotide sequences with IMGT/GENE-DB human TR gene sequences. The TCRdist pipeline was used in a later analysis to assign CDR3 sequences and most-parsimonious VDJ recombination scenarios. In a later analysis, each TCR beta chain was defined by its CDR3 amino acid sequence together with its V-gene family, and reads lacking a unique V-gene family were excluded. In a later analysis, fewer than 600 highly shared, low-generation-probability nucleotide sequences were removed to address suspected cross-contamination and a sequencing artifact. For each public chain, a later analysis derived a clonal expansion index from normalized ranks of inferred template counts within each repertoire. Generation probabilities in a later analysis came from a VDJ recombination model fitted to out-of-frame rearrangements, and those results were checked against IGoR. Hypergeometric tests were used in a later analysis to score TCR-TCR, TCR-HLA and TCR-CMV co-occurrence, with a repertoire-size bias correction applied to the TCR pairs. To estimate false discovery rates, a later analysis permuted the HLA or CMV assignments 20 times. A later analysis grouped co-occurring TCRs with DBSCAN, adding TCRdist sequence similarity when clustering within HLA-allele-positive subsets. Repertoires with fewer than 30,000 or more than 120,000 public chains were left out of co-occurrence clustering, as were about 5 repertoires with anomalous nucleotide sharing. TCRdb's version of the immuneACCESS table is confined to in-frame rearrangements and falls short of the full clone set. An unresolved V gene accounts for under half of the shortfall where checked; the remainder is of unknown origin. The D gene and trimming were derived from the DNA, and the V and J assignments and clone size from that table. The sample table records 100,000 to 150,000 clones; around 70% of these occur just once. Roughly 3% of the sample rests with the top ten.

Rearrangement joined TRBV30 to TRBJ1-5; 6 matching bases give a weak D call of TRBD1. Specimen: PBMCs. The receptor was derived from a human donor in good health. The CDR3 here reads CAWSQGYNQPQHF. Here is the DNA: TGTGCCTGGAGTCAGGGGTACAATCAGCCCCAGCATTTT.